These T cell receptor beta chains were read from a single sample in a study of OX40 agonist ivuxolimab in advanced cancers. Sequencing was performed with immunoSEQ multiplex PCR; in TCRdb, only in-frame clones are kept and a portion is missing. The repertoire holds around 42,000 clones, with 88% as singletons. The starting material was CD4+ or CD8+ T cells sorted from blood, obtained in a trial of the OX40 agonist ivuxolimab. These receptors were collected from an adult with an advanced solid tumor such as melanoma, head and neck, liver or kidney cancer. Each CDR3 is given with its conserved first and last residue. The D gene is left open where the match is weak. The size field is filled for only some rows; it gives once, few, many or a size class.

D,size,V,J,DNA,CDR3
.,.,TRBV4-1,TRBJ2-5,TGCGCCAGCAGCCAAGATGAGGCCGCTAGTCAGGAGACCCAGTACTTC,CASSQDEAASQETQYF
.,few,TRBV5-5,TRBJ2-5,TGTGCCAGCAGCTTGTCGAAGGAAGTTCTCCAAGAGACCCAGTACTTC,CASSLSKEVLQETQYF
.,.,TRBV19,TRBJ1-2,TGTGCCAGTAGTGCCGACAGGATCCTCCCTCAAGGCTACACCTTC,CASSADRILPQGYTF
.,.,TRBV5-6,TRBJ2-7,TGTGCCAGCAGCTTGGAAGGGTTTAACGAGCAGTACTTC,CASSLEGFNEQYF
.,.,TRBV7-2,TRBJ2-3,TGTGCCAGCAGCTTCATTAGCCCTAGCACAGATACGCAGTATTTT,CASSFISPSTDTQYF
TRBD1,.,TRBV30,TRBJ2-7,TGTGCCTGGAACGGGGGACAGGGGGCGAGGGAGCAGTACTTC,CAWNGGQGAREQYF
TRBD1,.,TRBV4-1,TRBJ2-7,TGCGCCAGCAGCCACCGACAGGGCCACGAGCAGTACTTC,CASSHRQGHEQYF
TRBD2,.,TRBV7-9,TRBJ2-1,TGTGCCAGCAGCCTTAACTCCGGGACTAGCGGATACAATGAGCAGTTCTTC,CASSLNSGTSGYNEQFF
.,.,TRBV30,TRBJ2-2,TGTGCCTGGAGTGTAGCCGGGGAGCTGTTTTTT,CAWSVAGELFF
TRBD1,.,TRBV7-9,TRBJ2-5,TGTGCCAGCAACGACCCCGGGACAGGGATGGAGACCCAGTACTTC,CASNDPGTGMETQYF
.,.,TRBV2,TRBJ1-4,TGTGCCAGCCGACCCTTCCAGGGAATTAATGAAAAACTGTTTTTT,CASRPFQGINEKLFF
.,.,TRBV7-2,TRBJ1-5,TGTGCCAGCAGCTTAAGTTTGTATAGCAATCAGCCCCAGCATTTT,CASSLSLYSNQPQHF
.,.,TRBV28,TRBJ2-1,TGTGCCAGCAGTTTTGGAGACCCTCAGCTAGGTGAGCAGTTCTTC,CASSFGDPQLGEQFF
.,.,TRBV19,TRBJ2-7,TGTGCCAGTAGTATAGGACTTGAATTTTACGAGCAGTACTTC,CASSIGLEFYEQYF
TRBD1,.,TRBV6-5,TRBJ2-5,TGTGCCAGCTCGGGGCAGGGGGCCCCTCAAGAGACCCAGTACTTC,CASSGQGAPQETQYF
TRBD1,.,TRBV9,TRBJ2-7,TGTGCCAGCAGCGCCGAGCCGGGACAGAGCTACGAGCAGTACTTC,CASSAEPGQSYEQYF
.,.,TRBV6-1,TRBJ2-7,TGTGCCAGCAGTGGAACAACAGGGGGGGCCTACGAGCAGTACTTC,CASSGTTGGAYEQYF
TRBD1,.,TRBV30,TRBJ2-7,TGTGCCTGGAGTACCGGGACAGGGACCTACGAGCAGTACTTC,CAWSTGTGTYEQYF
.,once,TRBV6-5,TRBJ1-4,TGTGCCAGCAGTTACGATCTGGGGGATGATGAAAAACTGTTTTTT,CASSYDLGDDEKLFF
TRBD1,.,TRBV6-1,TRBJ1-5,TGTGCCAGCAAATCCCGGGACAGGGCAAATCAGCCCCAGCATTTT,CASKSRDRANQPQHF
TRBD1,.,TRBV5-6,TRBJ2-4,TGTGCCAGCAGCACCCGGGACAGCCTAGCCAAAAACATTCAGTACTTC,CASSTRDSLAKNIQYF
TRBD2,.,TRBV7-9,TRBJ2-5,TGTGCCAGCAGCCTTGGACTAGTGGAGACCCAGTACTTC,CASSLGLVETQYF
.,.,TRBV27,TRBJ2-1,TGTGCCAGCAGTTTAATGGGAAATGAGCAGTTCTTC,CASSLMGNEQFF
.,.,TRBV5-6,TRBJ2-1,TGTGCCAGCAGCTTGGCCCCCGAGCAGTTCTTC,CASSLAPEQFF
TRBD2,.,TRBV6-5,TRBJ2-3,TGTGCCAGCAGTTACTGGGCGGGAGGGGTAGATACGCAGTATTTT,CASSYWAGGVDTQYF
TRBD2,.,TRBV7-6,TRBJ2-1,TGTGCCAGCAGCTCTCACGGACTAGCGGGAAATGAGCAGTTCTTC,CASSSHGLAGNEQFF
.,.,TRBV28,TRBJ1-5,TGTGCCAGCAGTACCCGACGGACCGACGAGGCCCAGCATTTT,CASSTRRTDEAQHF
.,once,TRBV4-1,TRBJ1-4,TGCGCCAGCAGCCCCCGCGGGGGAGCTAATGAAAAACTGTTTTTT,CASSPRGGANEKLFF
.,.,TRBV28,TRBJ1-5,TGTGCCAGCAGTTTTGGACAGTTGGATCAGCCCCAGCATTTT,CASSFGQLDQPQHF
.,.,TRBV9,TRBJ2-3,TGTGCCAGCGGAAGGGGGGGCGATTCGGGTACGCAGTATTTT,CASGRGGDSGTQYF
.,once,TRBV6-5,TRBJ2-1,TGTGCCAGCCGGAAGGGCTTTCTCGATGAGCAGTTCTTC,CASRKGFLDEQFF
TRBD1,.,TRBV5-6,TRBJ2-7,TGTGCCAGCAGAAACAGGGGGTCCTACGAGCAGTACTTC,CASRNRGSYEQYF
.,.,TRBV10-3,TRBJ2-1,TGTGCCATTCAGGGGTCCACTAGTTTCAATGAGCAGTTCTTC,CAIQGSTSFNEQFF
.,.,TRBV4-1,TRBJ2-1,TGCGCCAGCAGCCAAGATGGGGCCTTCGGGTACAATGAGCAGTTCTTC,CASSQDGAFGYNEQFF
.,.,TRBV30,TRBJ1-1,TGTGCCTGGAGTCCTAACCTAGAAGCTTTCTTT,CAWSPNLEAFF
TRBD1,.,TRBV12-5,TRBJ2-1,TGTGCTAGTGGTTTGACATTACAGGGGGTAAGAGACAATGAGCAGTTCTTC,CASGLTLQGVRDNEQFF
.,.,TRBV14,TRBJ1-2,TGTGCCAGCAGCCAAGTCGGGGGGGCGCCCAACTATGGCTACACCTTC,CASSQVGGAPNYGYTF
TRBD1,once,TRBV5-5,TRBJ2-7,TGTGCCAGCAGCATATCAACCGGGACAGGGTACGAGCAGTACTTC,CASSISTGTGYEQYF
.,.,TRBV27,TRBJ2-7,TGTGCCAGCAGTGCAGGGACTTCTCAGATGGACGAGCAGTACTTC,CASSAGTSQMDEQYF
.,.,TRBV5-4,TRBJ1-1,TGTGCCAGCAGCTTGGGGGCAGGGAACACTGAAGCTTTCTTT,CASSLGAGNTEAFF
.,.,TRBV6-1,TRBJ2-4,TGTGCCAGCGCCCTTAATGAGGGCGGCCAAAACATTCAGTACTTC,CASALNEGGQNIQYF
.,once,TRBV15,TRBJ2-1,TGTGCCACCAGTTGGACCGGCAATGAGCAGTTCTTC,CATSWTGNEQFF
TRBD2,.,TRBV7-3,TRBJ2-1,TGTGCCAGCAGCCAAGGACTAGCGGGAGGACGGGCCTACAATGAGCAGTTCTTC,CASSQGLAGGRAYNEQFF
.,.,TRBV4-1,TRBJ2-1,TGCGCCAGCAGCCAACATCAGCGGGAGCAGTTCTTC,CASSQHQREQFF
TRBD1,few,TRBV25-1,TRBJ2-7,TGTGCCAGCAGCTTGGGACAGGGGAACGAGCAGTACTTC,CASSLGQGNEQYF
TRBD1,.,TRBV11-2,TRBJ2-7,TGTGCCAGCAGCTATGGACAGGACTACGAGCAGTACTTC,CASSYGQDYEQYF
.,.,TRBV5-8,TRBJ2-1,TGTGCCAGCAGATCCTCAGGGGTGACTGTGAATGAGCAGTTCTTC,CASRSSGVTVNEQFF
.,.,TRBV27,TRBJ2-3,TGTGCCAGCAGCCGGGGCTTCGGCACAGATACGCAGTATTTT,CASSRGFGTDTQYF
.,.,TRBV6-1,TRBJ1-1,TGTGCCAGCAGTGAACAGGGGTGGGACACTGAAGCTTTCTTT,CASSEQGWDTEAFF
.,.,TRBV10-3,TRBJ2-3,TGTGCCATCAGTGAGTCTGGGCAGGATACGCAGTATTTT,CAISESGQDTQYF
.,.,TRBV28,TRBJ1-1,TGTGCCAGCAGTTTAACAGGGAGTAACACTGAAGCTTTCTTT,CASSLTGSNTEAFF
TRBD2,.,TRBV27,TRBJ2-7,TGTGCCAGCAGTTTAATCTTGCCGGGAGGGTCCAACGAGCAGTACTTC,CASSLILPGGSNEQYF
TRBD2,few,TRBV10-2,TRBJ2-7,TGCGCCAGCACGGGGACTAGCGGTTACGAGCAGTACTTC,CASTGTSGYEQYF
TRBD2,.,TRBV11-2,TRBJ2-5,TGTGCCAGTTTAACCTGGGCTAGCGGAGAGACCCAGTACTTC,CASLTWASGETQYF
TRBD1,.,TRBV7-9,TRBJ2-5,TGTGCCAGCAGCTCATACAGGGGGCTTCAGGAGCAGTACTTC,CASSSYRGLQEQYF
.,once,TRBV5-5,TRBJ1-2,TGTGCCAGCAGCGTATCGACCGGAGAGTATGGCTACACCTTC,CASSVSTGEYGYTF
.,.,TRBV10-3,TRBJ1-1,TGTGCCATCAGTGAGCAGGGGCTTAACACTGAAGCTTTCTTT,CAISEQGLNTEAFF